These 2 T cell receptor beta chains were all obtained from the same sample, sequenced in a study of regulatory T cells in long-lasting Graves disease. The TCR beta library used iRepertoire HTBI primers with Arm-PCR amplification of CDR3. TCRdb ran MiXCR on the multiplex PCR reads and lists one entry per CDR3 protein. The sample has 300,000 to 350,000 distinct CDR3 sequences, 15% to 20% seen once. Time point reported: persistent/refractory GD, antithyroid drugs over 5 years with positive TRAb. Preparation of the TCR library used RNA extracted from PBMCs. The sequenced sample was peripheral blood mononuclear cells (PBMCs), obtained when the disease was refractory, from a patient treated with antithyroid drugs. Receptors originate from a female donor with Graves disease.

This clonotype was seen more than once but under ten times. The chain employs TRBV29-1 and TRBJ1-1, with unresolved D. Germline values: CDR1 SQVTM, CDR2 ANQGSEA. The CDR3 loop spans 14 amino acids. V was shortened by 6 bases and J by 0 bases, with 14 bases between the two germline ends. CDR3 loop: CSVNEGRLNTEAFF. CDR3 DNA: TGCAGCGTCAATGAGGGTCGACTGAACACTGAAGCTTTCTTT. The full variable domain, in which reference TRBV29-1 and TRBJ1-1 provide the parts outside the CDR3, is SAVISQKPSRDICQRGTSLTIQCQVDSQVTMMFWYRQQPGQSLTLIATANQGSEATYESGFVIDKFPISRPNLTFSTLTVSNMSPEDSSIYLCSVNEGRLNTEAFFGQGTRLTVV.

This clonotype was detected ten times or more. Here the CDR3 reads CSANDATYEQYF. DNA for the CDR3: TGCAGTGCTAATGACGCTACCTACGAGCAGTACTTC. The chain recombines TRBV20-1 with TRBJ2-7, with D unresolved. The CDR3 is made up of 12 amino acids. Germline CDR1 reads DFQATT; CDR2 reads SNEGSKA (reference sequence). V dropped 4 bases and J dropped 2 bases, with 9 bases sitting between them.